This TCR beta chain was identified during a study of siplizumab effects on memory and regulatory T cells. Overall study results and limits: With siplizumab, mappable alloreactive CD4+ clones averaged around 70% Treg-derived, versus roughly 25% in controls. It seemed that naive T cells were more diverse than memory cells and were major contributors to the alloresponse.

About 10^5 TCR templates were assayed per sample. Profiled with immunoSEQ multiplex PCR; TCRdb holds only in-frame clones, not every one. This table holds roughly 100,000 clones, around 90% found once. This clone was detected once. Its specificity is unknown. V was pared by 0 bases and J by 12 bases, with 12 bases between. The germline V gene has CDR1 LNHNV and CDR2 YYDKDF (reference sequence). The length of the CDR3 is 13 residues. Sample: CD4+ T cells sorted from blood. The TCR comes from a human donor in good health. The chain is built from TRBV15 and TRBJ2-1; the D is unclear. CDR3 coding DNA: TGTGCCACCAGCAGAGAAACGTTATTTTTGCAGTTCTTC. As protein: CATSRETLFLQFF.